This TCR beta chain was identified in a study of PD-1 blockade in classical Hodgkin lymphoma. General study results and limits: By C4D1 there was a significant rise in CD4+ TCR diversity but not in CD8+ TCR diversity. Those patients who began receiving nivolumab less than 1 year after ASCT had lower diversity, and they were excluded.

Germline assignment: CDR1 MDHEN and CDR2 SYDVKM. V lost 7 bases to trimming and J lost 4 bases, with 14 bases between them. CDR3 length equals 13 residues. Comments on this clone: Its antigen remains unknown.

Repertoires were generated with immunoSEQ multiplex PCR, while TCRdb's copy carries only in-frame clones and drops some. This sample yields about 100,000 clones, of which approximately 90% are seen a single time; under 8.5% belongs to the top ten. No patient escaped relapse after autologous stem cell transplantation, and brentuximab vedotin exposure varied. The specimen was peripheral blood mononuclear cells (PBMCs), collected before the second cycle of nivolumab. This clonotype was obtained from a human donor with classical Hodgkin lymphoma. The chain joins TRBV28 to TRBJ2-7; a weak D match, TRBD1 (5 bases). CDR3 residues: CASTAGQTYEQYF. The CDR3 DNA reads as TGTGCCAGCACCGCAGGACAAACTTACGAGCAGTACTTC.